This passage covers 9 T cell receptor beta chains from one sample sequenced in a study of graft-versus-host responses after intestinal transplantation. Sequencing was performed with immunoSEQ multiplex PCR; in TCRdb, only in-frame clones are kept and a portion is missing. The sample carries 70,000 to 95,000 clones, approximately 92% recorded once. For these receptors, no antigen is known. Sequenced material: unstimulated CD8+ T cells sorted from spleen or lymph node cells, taken before transplant. All receptors come from a human donor who was the organ donor for an intestinal transplant.

In this sample, this clone turned up once. The chain employs TRBV7-2 and TRBJ2-7; the match to TRBD2 covers 13 bases. J was trimmed by 6 bases and V by 10 bases; bases with no gene match: 15. Germline V lookup: CDR1 SGHTA, CDR2 FQGNSA. This CDR3 contains 16 residues. This chain's CDR3 is CATYVTSGGLSGEQYF. The CDR3 DNA sequence: TGTGCCACCTACGTGACTAGCGGGGGGTTATCTGGCGAGCAGTACTTC.

The rearrangement uses TRBV28 and TRBJ2-5; 7 bases agree with TRBD2. In germline, CDR1 is MDHEN, CDR2 SYDVKM. J gave up 2 bases and V 8 bases, and 5 bases lay outside the gene matches. The CDR3 is made up of 13 amino acids. CDR3 loop: CASAPAGQETQYF. The CDR3 bases are TGTGCCAGCGCGCCAGCGGGGCAAGAGACCCAGTACTTC.

The chain employs TRBV19 and TRBJ1-5; tentatively, D is TRBD1 (5 bases). In germline, CDR1 is LNHDA, CDR2 SQIVND (reference sequence). There are 13 residues in the CDR3. Trimming shortened V by 3 bases and J by 7 bases, and 10 bases separated the two germline ends. CDR3 residues: CASSILGGQPQHF. CDR3 DNA: TGTGCCAGTAGTATCTTGGGGGGGCAGCCCCAGCATTTT.

The V and J genes are TRBV4-2 and TRBJ2-5; 8 bases line up with TRBD2. Trimming at V came to 0 bases and at J to 0 bases, leaving 6 bases not matched to a gene. CDR1 and CDR2 (germline): LGHNA, YNFKEQ. CDR3 length: 17 amino acids. The DNA of the CDR3 is TGTGCCAGCAGCCAAGATGGCGCTAGCGGGCACCAAGAGACCCAGTACTTC. Its translation: CASSQDGASGHQETQYF.

This chain uses TRBV11-3 with TRBJ2-5; 10 bases are shared with TRBD1. The CDR3 extends over 16 amino acids. The ends lost 8 bases at V and 1 base at J; junction bases unmatched: 10. Germline values: CDR1 SGHNT, CDR2 YENEEA. CDR3 loop: CASGMSGTGAQETQYF. CDR3 nucleotide sequence: TGTGCCAGCGGAATGTCGGGGACAGGGGCCCAAGAGACCCAGTACTTC.

This chain links TRBV19 with TRBJ1-1; TRBD1 aligns across 7 bases. V lost 3 bases to trimming and J lost 7 bases; unmatched junction nucleotides: 5. CDR1 and CDR2 (germline): LNHDA, SQIVND (reference sequence). The CDR3 runs to 13 residues. The CDR3 DNA sequence: TGTGCCAGTAGTATGGGCAGGGGGAGTGAAGCTTTCTTT. It yields the protein CASSMGRGSEAFF.

The chain combines TRBV7-2 with TRBJ2-1; 12 nucleotides agree with TRBD2. J was trimmed by 7 bases and V by 1 base; bases with no gene match: 5. Germline V gives CDR1 SGHTA, CDR2 FQGNSA. This CDR3 is 16 amino acids long. The CDR3 sequence: CASSLGLAGGRNEQFF. Written as DNA, the CDR3 is TGTGCCAGCAGCTTAGGCCTAGCGGGAGGGCGGAATGAGCAGTTCTTC. Using reference TRBV7-2 and TRBJ2-1 for the parts outside the CDR3, the full variable domain is GAGVSQSPSNKVTEKGKDVELRCDPISGHTALYWYRQSLGQGLEFLIYFQGNSAPDKSGLPSDRFSAERTGGSVSTLTIQRTQQEDSAVYLCASSLGLAGGRNEQFFGPGTRLTVL.

The gene calls are TRBV25-1 and TRBJ1-2; tentative D call: TRBD1 (5 bases). In germline, CDR1 is MGHDK, CDR2 SYGVNS. Trimming stripped 6 bases from V and 8 bases from J, with 19 bases between. The CDR3 spans 14 residues. The CDR3 is CASSPAGTMAGYTF. For the CDR3, the DNA is TGTGCCAGCAGCCCAGCGGGGACCATGGCAGGCTACACCTTC.

The chain links TRBV4-2 to TRBJ2-5; perhaps TRBD2 as D (6 bases). This CDR3 has 15 residues. The V and J ends lost 4 bases and 4 bases respectively, with 16 bases between them. In germline, CDR1 is LGHNA, CDR2 YNFKEQ. In DNA form, the CDR3 reads TGTGCCAGCAGCCGTCTGGCGGGATGGAGAGAGACCCAGTACTTC. Protein sequence: CASSRLAGWRETQYF.